The rows below give T cell receptor beta chains drawn from one sample of a study of blood T cell repertoires in COVID-19. Generated by immunoSEQ multiplex PCR, the TCRdb table keeps only in-frame clones and is missing some. Of tens of thousands of clones in the sample, 77% were seen once. Sequences were obtained from peripheral blood. Every receptor here comes from a man between 65 and 80 years old with COVID-19, enrolled during active disease. CDR3s include the opening cysteine and the closing phenylalanine or tryptophan. Each record gives: CDR3 length, J gene, D gene, clone size, V gene, CDR3 DNA, CDR3 protein. The D gene is left open where the match is weak. For some rows the clone size is stated as once, few or many, or as a class when expanded; others skip it.

13 | TRBJ2-3 | - | - | TRBV12-3/TRBV12-4 | TGTGCCAGCAGCCAGATCCCGACAGATACGCAGTATTTT | CASSQIPTDTQYF
15 | TRBJ2-2 | - | - | TRBV28 | TGTGCCAGCAGTAAGAGAGGCGAGAACACCGGGGAGCTGTTTTTT | CASSKRGENTGELFF
14 | TRBJ2-7 | - | - | TRBV7-6 | TGTGCCAGCAGCCCACGAGCTAGCAGCTACGAGCAGTACTTC | CASSPRASSYEQYF
15 | TRBJ2-7 | - | - | TRBV9 | TGTGCCAGCAGCGTAGAAACAGGGCGATTCTACGAGCAGTACTTC | CASSVETGRFYEQYF
14 | TRBJ2-2 | - | once | TRBV21-1 | TGTGCCAGCAGCCCTGACAGGGCGTCCGGGGAGCTGTTTTTT | CASSPDRASGELFF
14 | TRBJ2-1 | TRBD2 | once | TRBV2 | TGTGCCAGTTTTAGGGGCGGGAGCTACAATGAGCAGTTCTTC | CASFRGGSYNEQFF
13 | TRBJ1-1 | - | - | TRBV4-3 | TGCGCCAGCAGCCAGGGATCGAGCGGTGAAGCTTTCTTT | CASSQGSSGEAFF
17 | TRBJ2-7 | - | once | TRBV19 | TGTGCCAGTAGTATCGCCCACCCCAGGACTAATCCCTACGAGCAGTACTTC | CASSIAHPRTNPYEQYF
18 | TRBJ1-5 | TRBD1 | - | TRBV4-1 | TGCGCCAGCAGCACCCGGACCGGGACAGAAACGGGAAATCAGCCCCAGCATTTT | CASSTRTGTETGNQPQHF
17 | TRBJ2-3 | TRBD2 | - | TRBV4-1 | TGCGCCAGCAGCCAAGTGCGGACTAGCGTCTTCACAGATACGCAGTATTTT | CASSQVRTSVFTDTQYF
16 | TRBJ1-2 | - | - | TRBV11-2 | TGTGCCAGCAGCTTAGTCGGGGCGGGGTTGAACTATGGCTACACCTTC | CASSLVGAGLNYGYTF
13 | TRBJ1-1 | - | few | TRBV11-2 | TGTGCCAGCAGCCTACAGGGTGCCACTGAAGCTTTCTTT | CASSLQGATEAFF
14 | TRBJ1-5 | TRBD1 | - | TRBV2 | TGTGCCAGCAGTCTTTACAGGGGAGATCAGCCCCAGCATTTT | CASSLYRGDQPQHF
15 | TRBJ1-4 | - | - | TRBV24-1 | TGTGCCACCAGTGACTCCGACAGTACTAATGAAAAACTGTTTTTT | CATSDSDSTNEKLFF
18 | TRBJ2-6 | - | - | TRBV27 | TGTGCCAGCAGTTTAACGTCAGGGGTTTACTCTGGGGCCAACGTCCTGACTTTC | CASSLTSGVYSGANVLTF
16 | TRBJ2-6 | - | - | TRBV27 | TGTGCCAGCAGTTCAGATCCAGGGTCTGGGGCCAACGTCCTGACTTTC | CASSSDPGSGANVLTF
15 | TRBJ2-1 | - | - | TRBV5-5 | TGTGCCAGCAGCTTGAGCGGAGGGCTATACAATGAGCAGTTCTTC | CASSLSGGLYNEQFF
15 | TRBJ1-5 | - | - | TRBV10-2 | TGCGCCAGCAGTGAGTCTGACGGGATCAATCAGCCCCAGCATTTT | CASSESDGINQPQHF
11 | TRBJ2-3 | - | - | TRBV7-2 | TGTGCCAGCAGCTTAGACTATACGCAGTATTTT | CASSLDYTQYF
17 | TRBJ1-5 | - | few | TRBV19 | TGTGCCAGTAGTATAGTGGACTCTGGGAGTGGCAATCAGCCCCAGCATTTT | CASSIVDSGSGNQPQHF
15 | TRBJ2-2 | - | - | TRBV5-1 | TGCGCCAGCAGCTTTAGCGACCCGGGCACCGGGGAGCTGTTTTTT | CASSFSDPGTGELFF
16 | TRBJ1-1 | - | - | TRBV6-6 | TGTGCCAGCAGTTCCCGCAGGGTCTTATCAGGAGCTGAAGCTTTCTTT | CASSSRRVLSGAEAFF
14 | TRBJ2-3 | - | - | TRBV5-1 | TGCGCCAGCAGCAACCCAGGAGGAACAGATACGCAGTATTTT | CASSNPGGTDTQYF
18 | TRBJ2-2 | - | - | TRBV27 | TGTGCCAGCAGTGTAGACGCCGGGACATTGGGGAACACCGGGGAGCTGTTTTTT | CASSVDAGTLGNTGELFF
16 | TRBJ2-3 | TRBD2 | - | TRBV7-8 | TGTGCCAGCAGCTTTCGGGGGAGGGCCTCTCCAGATACGCAGTATTTT | CASSFRGRASPDTQYF
16 | TRBJ1-5 | TRBD1 | - | TRBV5-6 | TGTGCCAGCAGCCAGCGGACAGGGAACAGCAATCAGCCCCAGCATTTT | CASSQRTGNSNQPQHF
17 | TRBJ1-1 | - | - | TRBV5-6 | TGTGCCAGCAGCTTGGCACACTTCGGTGCAGGGGAACCTGAAGCTTTCTTT | CASSLAHFGAGEPEAFF
15 | TRBJ2-3 | TRBD2 | - | TRBV11-3 | TGTGCCAGCAGTCACACTAGCGGGAGTACAGATACGCAGTATTTT | CASSHTSGSTDTQYF
16 | TRBJ1-2 | - | - | TRBV5-1 | TGCGCCAGCAGCTTCGGTAGAGGCCTCGAGGACTATGGCTACACCTTC | CASSFGRGLEDYGYTF
14 | TRBJ2-5 | - | - | TRBV5-1 | TGCGCCAGCAGCTGGACCAGCGGCCAAGAGACCCAGTACTTC | CASSWTSGQETQYF